The following is a TCR beta chain sequence with its context. Its antigen is unidentified. The data originate from a study of T cell responses to AZD1222 COVID-19 vaccine. Study at large: Second-dose schedules of about 4 or about 12 weeks were combined. Findings and caveats of the study: All repertoire sampling was performed exclusively after the peak T cell response. At 160-218 and 743-854, vaccine-associated CD4 TCRs were dominant, and they spanned spike.

This CDR3 is 13 amino acids long. V was clipped by 4 bases and J by 5 bases, with 13 bases between them. Per the germline V gene, CDR1 is SGHRS and CDR2 is YFSETQ. TCRdb keeps only in-frame clones here, not all; method: immunoSEQ multiplex PCR. The sample lists roughly 170,000 clones; around 94% were seen once. The starting material was peripheral blood, obtained on day 0 of AZD1222 vaccination. V is TRBV5-1 and J is TRBJ2-7; D unclear. This TCR derives from an adult in good health. CDR3 in amino acids: CASSRRVLDEQYF. The CDR3 DNA reads TGCGCCAGCAGCCGCCGGGTACTCGACGAGCAGTACTTC. The variable domain in full, completed from reference TRBV5-1 and TRBJ2-7, reads KAGVTQTPRYLIKTRGQQVTLSCSPISGHRSVSWYQQTPGQGLQFLFEYFSETQRNKGNFPGRFSGRQFSNSRSEMNVSTLELGDSALYLCASSRRVLDEQYFGPGTRLTVT.